This is a list of T cell receptor beta chains from one sample in a study of brain T cells in children with intractable seizures. Sequencing used immunoSEQ multiplex PCR; TCRdb keeps in-frame clones, though not all of them. Altogether around 80,000 clones are present, under 95% being singletons, with the ten largest covering approximately 25%. The source was peripheral blood, collected at surgery. Receptor source: a girl under 10 years old with Rasmussen encephalitis and intractable seizures. The CDR3 runs from the conserved cysteine through the conserved F or W. The D gene is left open where the match is weak. The size field is filled for only some rows; it gives once, few, many or a size class.

d_gene: NA
j_gene: TRBJ1-2
abundance: NA
v_gene: TRBV9
CDR3aa: CASSARQLGYGYTF
CDR3nt: TGTGCCAGCAGCGCCCGACAGTTGGGCTATGGCTACACCTTC

d_gene: NA
j_gene: TRBJ2-3
abundance: NA
v_gene: TRBV28
CDR3aa: CASSRGSTDTQYF
CDR3nt: TGTGCCAGCAGTAGAGGTAGCACAGATACGCAGTATTTT

d_gene: TRBD1
j_gene: TRBJ2-7
abundance: NA
v_gene: TRBV11-3
CDR3aa: CASSLPLGGQVDEQYF
CDR3nt: TGTGCCAGCAGCTTACCCCTCGGGGGACAGGTCGACGAGCAGTACTTC

d_gene: NA
j_gene: TRBJ2-1
abundance: NA
v_gene: TRBV7-8
CDR3aa: CASSQKQGTSSYNEQFF
CDR3nt: TGTGCCAGCAGCCAGAAACAGGGCACGAGCTCCTACAATGAGCAGTTCTTC

d_gene: TRBD2
j_gene: TRBJ2-7
abundance: NA
v_gene: TRBV5-6
CDR3aa: CASSLSFRGRRAYEQYF
CDR3nt: TGTGCCAGCAGCTTGTCGTTTCGCGGGAGGAGAGCCTACGAGCAGTACTTC

d_gene: NA
j_gene: TRBJ2-7
abundance: NA
v_gene: TRBV13
CDR3aa: CASSLVAGSYEQYF
CDR3nt: TGTGCCAGCAGCTTAGTCGCGGGCTCCTACGAGCAGTACTTC

d_gene: NA
j_gene: TRBJ1-2
abundance: NA
v_gene: TRBV15
CDR3aa: CATSRVGRYGYTF
CDR3nt: TGTGCCACCAGCAGAGTAGGCCGGTATGGCTACACCTTC

d_gene: NA
j_gene: TRBJ1-4
abundance: once
v_gene: TRBV9
CDR3aa: CASSVGLEATNEKLFF
CDR3nt: TGTGCCAGCAGCGTAGGACTGGAGGCAACTAATGAAAAACTGTTTTTT

d_gene: NA
j_gene: TRBJ1-3
abundance: NA
v_gene: TRBV19
CDR3aa: CASSMVGSGNTIYF
CDR3nt: TGTGCCAGTAGTATGGTGGGTTCTGGAAACACCATATATTTT

d_gene: NA
j_gene: TRBJ2-5
abundance: NA
v_gene: TRBV30
CDR3aa: CAWRYLQETQYF
CDR3nt: TGTGCCTGGAGGTACCTACAAGAGACCCAGTACTTC

d_gene: NA
j_gene: TRBJ2-2
abundance: NA
v_gene: TRBV18
CDR3aa: CASSLLTRARNTGELFF
CDR3nt: TGTGCCAGCTCACTATTGACAAGGGCACGGAACACCGGGGAGCTGTTTTTT

d_gene: NA
j_gene: TRBJ1-6
abundance: NA
v_gene: TRBV29-1
CDR3aa: CSVMTWGSSPLHF
CDR3nt: TGCAGCGTTATGACCTGGGGGAGTTCACCCCTCCACTTT

d_gene: NA
j_gene: TRBJ1-4
abundance: NA
v_gene: TRBV6-1
CDR3aa: CASSEWGRWNEKLFF
CDR3nt: TGTGCCAGCAGTGAATGGGGCAGATGGAATGAAAAACTGTTTTTT

d_gene: NA
j_gene: TRBJ1-2
abundance: NA
v_gene: TRBV11-2
CDR3aa: CASSLDISLGGYTF
CDR3nt: TGTGCCAGCAGCTTAGACATATCCTTGGGTGGCTACACCTTC

d_gene: TRBD1
j_gene: TRBJ1-6
abundance: NA
v_gene: TRBV28
CDR3aa: CASRLGDRSSYNSPLHF
CDR3nt: TGTGCCAGCAGACTAGGGGACAGGAGCTCCTATAATTCACCCCTCCACTTT

d_gene: NA
j_gene: TRBJ1-1
abundance: NA
v_gene: TRBV30
CDR3aa: CAWSSAGRYTEAFF
CDR3nt: TGTGCCTGGAGTTCGGCAGGAAGATACACTGAAGCTTTCTTT

d_gene: NA
j_gene: TRBJ2-7
abundance: NA
v_gene: TRBV5-4
CDR3aa: CASSLGQVSYEQYF
CDR3nt: TGTGCCAGCAGCTTGGGACAGGTGTCCTACGAGCAGTACTTC

d_gene: NA
j_gene: TRBJ2-7
abundance: NA
v_gene: TRBV5-1
CDR3aa: CASSLGGDEQYF
CDR3nt: TGCGCCAGCAGCTTGGGGGGAGACGAGCAGTACTTC

d_gene: TRBD2
j_gene: TRBJ2-1
abundance: NA
v_gene: TRBV6-5
CDR3aa: CASSPIGGNSNEQFF
CDR3nt: TGTGCCAGCAGTCCCATCGGGGGGAACTCCAATGAGCAGTTCTTC

d_gene: TRBD2
j_gene: TRBJ2-3
abundance: NA
v_gene: TRBV6-1
CDR3aa: CASSERLAGGPGTDTQYF
CDR3nt: TGTGCCAGCAGTGAACGATTAGCGGGGGGGCCTGGCACAGATACGCAGTATTTT

d_gene: NA
j_gene: TRBJ2-1
abundance: NA
v_gene: TRBV15
CDR3aa: CATSREGSNEQFF
CDR3nt: TGTGCCACCAGCAGAGAGGGTAGTAATGAGCAGTTCTTC

d_gene: NA
j_gene: TRBJ2-5
abundance: NA
v_gene: TRBV11-2
CDR3aa: CASSARETQYF
CDR3nt: TGTGCCAGCAGCGCACGGGAGACCCAGTACTTC

d_gene: NA
j_gene: TRBJ1-2
abundance: NA
v_gene: TRBV25-1
CDR3aa: CASGGAGNYGYTF
CDR3nt: TGTGCCAGCGGGGGGGCGGGAAACTATGGCTACACCTTC

d_gene: NA
j_gene: TRBJ2-2
abundance: NA
v_gene: TRBV7-3
CDR3aa: CASSLYGSGELFF
CDR3nt: TGTGCCAGCAGCTTATACGGGTCCGGGGAGCTGTTTTTT